This T cell receptor beta chain was sequenced for a study of shared clonotypes between healthy human individuals. Study-level points and caveats: As a rule, naive subsets had a larger estimated richness than memory subsets.

This CDR3 is 12 amino acids long. Trimming pared 3 bases from V and 4 bases from J, leaving 6 bases between. Germline V CDR1 and CDR2: SGHDT, YYEEEE. The material for each subset, its genomic DNA, was split evenly across several immunoSEQ plates. Profiling relied on immunoSEQ multiplex PCR, and the TCRdb table lists in-frame clones only, not all of them. The sample comprises around 300,000 clones, roughly 84% of which are singletons, and under 20% rests with the top ten. This clone was seen a single time. The target antigen is unknown. CCR7-negative CD45RA+ TemRA cells were pooled with CD45RO+ cells for CD8 memory.

The chain couples TRBV5-6 to TRBJ2-3; unclear D gene. This TCR came from a man between 18 and 29 years old in good health. The sequenced material came from memory CD8+ T cells sorted from blood. The subset is: CD45RO+ cells pooled with CCR7-negative TemRA cells. CDR3 sequence: CASSSTPDTQYF. CDR3 sequence (DNA): TGTGCCAGCAGCTCCACACCAGATACGCAGTATTTT.